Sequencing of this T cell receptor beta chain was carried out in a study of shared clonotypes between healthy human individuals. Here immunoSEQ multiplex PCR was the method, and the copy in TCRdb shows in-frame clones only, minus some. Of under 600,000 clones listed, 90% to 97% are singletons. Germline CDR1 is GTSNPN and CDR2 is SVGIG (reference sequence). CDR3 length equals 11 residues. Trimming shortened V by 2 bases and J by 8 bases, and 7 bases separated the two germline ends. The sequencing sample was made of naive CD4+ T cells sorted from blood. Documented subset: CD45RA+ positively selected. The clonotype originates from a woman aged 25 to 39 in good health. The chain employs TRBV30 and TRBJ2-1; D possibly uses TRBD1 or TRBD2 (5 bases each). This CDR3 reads CAWSLGDEQFF. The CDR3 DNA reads TGTGCCTGGAGTTTGGGGGATGAGCAGTTCTTC.